This T cell receptor (beta chain) stems from a study of graft-versus-host responses after intestinal transplantation. Study-level results: When patients had graft-donor T cell macrochimerism, their allografts held high graft-versus-host to host-versus-graft clonal ratios. Early after transplant, HvG clones declined as circulating GvH clones peaked.

This clone was detected only a few times. The authors seeded roughly 200,000 CFSE-labeled responder cells together with roughly 200,000 irradiated stimulator cells tagged with violet dye. With 6 bases clipped from V and 0 bases from J, the junction kept 8 bases outside the gene matches. The CDR3 is 15 amino acids. Per the germline V gene, CDR1 is MNHEY and CDR2 is SMNVEV (reference sequence). Data came from immunoSEQ multiplex PCR; TCRdb stores just in-frame clones and leaves some out. Seen here are 15,000 or so clones, approximately 30% observed once, and the top ten hold about 2%. This receptor was identified in a human patient who received an intestinal transplant. The source material was alloreactive CD8+ T cells from a mixed lymphocyte reaction culture, sampled before intestinal transplant. Subset here: CFSE-low proliferating T cells sorted from approximately 6-day pre-transplant mixed lymphocyte reaction (GvH or HvG direction). V gene TRBV27 combines with J gene TRBJ2-7, with 7 bases that match TRBD1. CDR3 DNA sequence: TGTGCCAGCAGCGTAGGGGGCCCCAACTCCTACGAGCAGTACTTC. As protein: CASSVGGPNSYEQYF.